The source of this T cell receptor beta chain is a study of blood T cell repertoires in COVID-19. Generated by immunoSEQ multiplex PCR, the TCRdb table keeps only in-frame clones and is missing some. The table lists around 310,000 clones, around nine tenths of them singletons, with around 9% in the top ten. The sequencing input was PBMCs or T cells enriched from blood (not recorded which). The TCR was taken from a woman in her twenties or thirties who had recovered from COVID-19.

The CDR3, as DNA: TGTGCCAGCAGCTTAGGACAAGTTAATAATTCACCCCTCCACTTT. It specifies CASSLGQVNNSPLHF. This sequence joins TRBV7-2 and TRBJ1-6, with D hard to call. Looked up from germline, CDR1 is SGHTA and CDR2 is FQGNSA. V was clipped by 1 base and J by 5 bases, with 9 bases between them. The CDR3 totals 15 residues.